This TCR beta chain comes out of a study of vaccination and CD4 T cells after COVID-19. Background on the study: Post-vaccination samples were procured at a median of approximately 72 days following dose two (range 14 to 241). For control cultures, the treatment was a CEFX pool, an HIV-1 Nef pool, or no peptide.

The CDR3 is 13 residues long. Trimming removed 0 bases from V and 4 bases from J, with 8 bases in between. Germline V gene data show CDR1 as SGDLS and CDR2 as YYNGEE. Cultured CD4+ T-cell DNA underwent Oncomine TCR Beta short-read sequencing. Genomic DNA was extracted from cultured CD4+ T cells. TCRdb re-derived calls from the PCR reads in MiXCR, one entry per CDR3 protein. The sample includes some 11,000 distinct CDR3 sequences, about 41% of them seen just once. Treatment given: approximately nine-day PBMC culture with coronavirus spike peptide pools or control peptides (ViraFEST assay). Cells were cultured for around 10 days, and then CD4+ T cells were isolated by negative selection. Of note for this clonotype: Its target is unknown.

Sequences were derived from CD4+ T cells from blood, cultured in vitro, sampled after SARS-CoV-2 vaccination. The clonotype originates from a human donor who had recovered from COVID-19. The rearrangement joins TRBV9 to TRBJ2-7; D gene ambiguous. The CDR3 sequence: CASSVEPQYEQYF. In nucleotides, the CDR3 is TGTGCCAGCAGCGTAGAACCCCAGTACGAGCAGTACTTC. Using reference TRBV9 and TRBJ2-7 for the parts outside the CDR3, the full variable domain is DSGVTQTPKHLITATGQRVTLRCSPRSGDLSVYWYQQSLDQGLQFLIQYYNGEERAKGNILERFSAQQFPDLHSELNLSSLELGDSALYFCASSVEPQYEQYFGPGTRLTVT.